Each of the 14 T cell receptor beta chains below was sequenced from the same sample in a study of blood T cell repertoires in COVID-19. TCRdb keeps only in-frame clones here, not all; method: immunoSEQ multiplex PCR. Of some 140,000 clones detected, roughly 80% appear once; the ten largest clones hold around 3%. Sequencing was done on a sample of peripheral blood. These receptors originate from a woman at least 80 years old with acute or convalescent COVID-19.

The chain carries TRBV7-9 and TRBJ1-5; tentative D call: TRBD1 (5 bases). The CDR3 runs to 15 residues. Germline V CDR1 and CDR2: SEHNR, FQNEAQ (reference sequence). Trimming cost V 3 bases and J 7 bases, with 16 bases left between them. Written as DNA, the CDR3 is TGTGCCAGCAGCTTCGGCGGGGGGGAGGAGCAGCCCCAGCATTTT. As protein: CASSFGGGEEQPQHF. The whole variable domain, remainder taken from reference TRBV7-9 and TRBJ1-5, is DTGVSQNPRHKITKRGQNVTFRCDPISEHNRLYWYRQTLGQGPEFLTYFQNEAQLEKSRLLSDRFSAERPKGSFSTLEIQRTEQGDSAMYLCASSFGGGEEQPQHFGDGTRLSIL.

The V and J genes are TRBV7-2 and TRBJ1-2; 10 positions match TRBD1. V dropped 5 bases and J dropped 2; count of bases not matched to a gene: 5. This CDR3 has 15 amino acids. The germline V gene has CDR1 SGHTA and CDR2 FQGNSA. This chain's CDR3 is CASSVDRGRNYGYTF. CDR3 bases: TGTGCCAGCAGCGTAGACAGGGGGCGGAACTATGGCTACACCTTC.

This clone was seen only a few times. V gene TRBV7-2 combines with J gene TRBJ1-6, with TRBD1 identical over 8 bases. CDR1 and CDR2 from the germline V gene are SGHTA and FQGNSA. Trimming removed 7 bases from V and 12 bases from J; junction bases left unmatched: 14. This CDR3 is built from 15 residues. The CDR3 DNA follows: TGTGCCAGCAAAAGGGACAGGACGAGCTCTGAACCCCTCCACTTT. Residues: CASKRDRTSSEPLHF.

The rearrangement joins TRBV5-5 to TRBJ2-1; D is unresolved. V was pared by 1 base and J by 13 bases, with 12 bases between. CDR1 and CDR2 from the germline V gene are SGHKS and YYEKEE (reference sequence). This CDR3 is built from 12 residues. Written as DNA, the CDR3 is TGTGCCAGCAGCTTGTCCATTCTGGCTCAGTTCTTC. Protein product: CASSLSILAQFF.

This chain joins TRBV2 and TRBJ2-2; TRBD2 is a possible D gene (6 bases). Germline-derived CDR1 and CDR2 are SNHLY and FYNNEI. The V end was cut by 6 bases, the J end by 2 bases, with 16 bases between. CDR3 size: 16 residues. The CDR3, as DNA: TGTGCCAGCAGGCCCACGGGCGGGGATAACACCGGGGAGCTGTTTTTT. Protein sequence: CASRPTGGDNTGELFF.

This chain uses TRBV29-1 with TRBJ1-1; 8 bases match TRBD1. The CDR3 length is 14 residues. V lost 6 bases to trimming and J lost 2 bases; unmatched junction nucleotides: 8. CDR1 is SQVTM, CDR2 ANQGSEA, per germline. CDR3: CSVAQGTGNTEAFF. The DNA of the CDR3 is TGCAGCGTGGCTCAGGGGACAGGTAACACTGAAGCTTTCTTT.

The table lists this clone with a few counts. This chain links TRBV6-5 with TRBJ1-2; D is perhaps TRBD1 (5 bases). CDR1 and CDR2 (germline): MNHEY, SVGAGI. V dropped 0 bases and J dropped 3 bases, with 8 bases sitting between them. The CDR3 is 14 amino acids. Here the CDR3 DNA reads TGTGCCAGCAGTTACTCTGGAGGGGACTATGGCTACACCTTC. Amino acid sequence: CASSYSGGDYGYTF.

This chain links TRBV5-4 with TRBJ1-1, with D perhaps matching TRBD1 (5 bases). Germline CDR1 SGHNT, CDR2 YYREEE (reference sequence). This CDR3 contains 14 residues. The V and J ends lost 1 base and 7 bases respectively, with 14 bases between them. The DNA of the CDR3 is TGTGCCAGCAGCTTGTTTGACAGTTGGATTGAAGCTTTCTTT. Its translation: CASSLFDSWIEAFF.

The chain employs TRBV6-5 and TRBJ1-2; 7 bases are shared with TRBD1. Germline loops: CDR1 MNHEY, CDR2 SVGAGI. The ends lost 7 bases at V and 8 bases at J; junction bases unmatched: 4. CDR3 length: 11 amino acids. Written as DNA, the CDR3 is TGTGCCAGCAAGGGGGCAGGCGGCTACACCTTC. Translation: CASKGAGGYTF.

The chain joins TRBV15 to TRBJ1-2; 8 bases fit TRBD1. CDR3 size: 18 residues. Germline trimming cut 0 bases from V and 0 bases from J; bases unmatched to any gene: 9. Germline CDR1 LNHNV, CDR2 YYDKDF (reference sequence). The CDR3 protein is CATSRDRWGQETNYGYTF. The CDR3 DNA sequence: TGTGCCACCAGCAGAGATCGATGGGGACAGGAAACTAACTATGGCTACACCTTC.

The J gene is TRBJ1-1, the V gene TRBV3-1 (or the pseudogene TRBV3-2), with TRBD1 matching over 9 bases. V trimming: 4 bases; J trimming: 1 base; junction bases outside the gene matches: 10. CDR1 LGHDT and CDR2 YNNKEL come from the germline V gene (reference sequence). The length of the CDR3 is 17 residues. The CDR3, as DNA: TGTGCCAGCAGCCCGTCACAGGGGGCAAATCCGAACACTGAAGCTTTCTTT. Translated, it gives CASSPSQGANPNTEAFF.

The sample holds a few counts of this clone. The chain couples TRBV2 to TRBJ2-5, with D possibly matching TRBD1 (5 bases). The germline V gene encodes CDR1 SNHLY and CDR2 FYNNEI. This CDR3 region has 13 residues. With 3 bases removed from V and 3 bases from J, the gap between germline ends came to 8 bases. CDR3: CASSDREKETQYF. The CDR3 DNA is TGTGCCAGCAGTGACAGGGAAAAAGAGACCCAGTACTTC.

This chain uses TRBV5-4 with TRBJ2-2; 7 bases map to TRBD2. Unmatched junction bases numbered 4, after V lost 0 bases and J lost 5 bases. CDR1 is SGHNT and CDR2 is YYREEE in the germline V gene (reference sequence). The CDR3 is 15 amino acids. The CDR3 here is CASSLGGGRTGELFF. The DNA of the CDR3 is TGTGCCAGCAGCTTGGGGGGGGGTAGGACCGGGGAGCTGTTTTTT.

The chain recombines TRBV9 with TRBJ2-7; TRBD2 agrees at 10 bases. This CDR3 is 15 amino acids long. With V trimmed by 3 bases and J by 3 bases, 6 bases remained unmatched. Germline CDR1 reads SGDLS; CDR2 reads YYNGEE. The CDR3 DNA follows: TGTGCCAGCAGCGACAGCGGGGGGGCCCTCTACGAGCAGTACTTC. Its translation is CASSDSGGALYEQYF.